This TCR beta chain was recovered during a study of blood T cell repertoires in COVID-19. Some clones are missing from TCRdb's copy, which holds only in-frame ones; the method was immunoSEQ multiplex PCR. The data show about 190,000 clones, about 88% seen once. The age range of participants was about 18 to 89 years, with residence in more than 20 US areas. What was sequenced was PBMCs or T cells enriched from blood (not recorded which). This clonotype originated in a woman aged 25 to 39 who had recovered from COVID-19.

The CDR3 DNA sequence: TGTGCCTGGAGTTTAAGCAGGGGGTCCTACGAGCAGTACTTC. This encodes CAWSLSRGSYEQYF. The chain combines TRBV30 with TRBJ2-7; 7 nucleotides align to TRBD1. The germline V gene has CDR1 GTSNPN and CDR2 SVGIG (reference sequence). V trimming: 2 bases; J trimming: 1 base; junction bases outside the gene matches: 5. The CDR3 extends over 14 amino acids.